Shown below are 32 T cell receptor beta chains from a single sample sequenced in a study of PD-L1 blockade in urothelial cancer. The table came from immunoSEQ multiplex PCR; TCRdb's copy has only in-frame clones and leaves some out. Of approximately 110,000 clones listed, approximately 86% are singletons. The sequencing used PBMCs, collected around atezolizumab (anti-PD-L1) treatment. Receptors originate from a man aged 45-60 years with urothelial cancer.

The chain is built from TRBV5-4 and TRBJ2-2; D possibly corresponds to TRBD1 (6 bases). Trimming pared 4 bases from V and 1 base from J, leaving 11 bases between. The CDR3 runs 15 residues. In germline, CDR1 is SGHNT, CDR2 YYREEE (reference sequence). CDR3 amino acids: CASSPGTKNTGELFF. The CDR3 DNA reads as TGTGCCAGCAGCCCCGGGACAAAGAACACCGGGGAGCTGTTTTTT.

The chain links TRBV7-8 to TRBJ2-2; 8 bases match TRBD2. Germline CDR1 SGHVS, CDR2 FQNEAQ. This CDR3 spans 15 amino acids. The junction had 4 bases not matched to a gene; V was cut back by 3 bases and J by 4 bases. CDR3 amino acids: CASSFLREVTGELFF. CDR3 DNA sequence: TGTGCCAGCAGCTTTTTGCGGGAGGTCACCGGGGAGCTGTTTTTT.

This clone appeared a single time. The chain links TRBV27 to TRBJ2-7; TRBD1 matches 7 bases. The junction had 9 bases not matched to a gene; V was cut back by 6 bases and J by 1 base. This CDR3 has 15 residues. CDR1 is MNHEY and CDR2 is SMNVEV in the germline V gene (reference sequence). The DNA of the CDR3 is TGTGCCAGCAGGGAGACAGGGACAAGGTCCTACGAGCAGTACTTC. As protein: CASRETGTRSYEQYF.

This chain joins TRBV15 and TRBJ1-1, with 10 positions matching TRBD1. CDR3 length equals 15 residues. Looked up from germline, CDR1 is LNHNV and CDR2 is YYDKDF (reference sequence). V lost 0 bases and J lost 13; bases outside the gene matches: 11. The CDR3 loop reads CATSREIGTGVAVFF. CDR3 nucleotides: TGTGCCACCAGCAGAGAAATAGGGACAGGGGTAGCTGTTTTCTTT.

The rearrangement joins TRBV7-9 to TRBJ2-5; TRBD2 might be the D (6 bases). The V end lost 5 bases, the J end lost 5 bases, and 12 bases lay between the germline ends. Looked up from germline, CDR1 is SEHNR and CDR2 is FQNEAQ (reference sequence). The CDR3 runs 13 residues. In DNA form, the CDR3 reads TGTGCCAGCAGCCTCGGGACTTTGGAGACCCAGTACTTC. This gives the protein CASSLGTLETQYF.

In its sample, this clone was seen a few times. The chain's CDR3 is CASSTVLRGTGELFF. CDR3 bases: TGTGCCAGCAGCACCGTACTTCGAGGTACCGGGGAGCTGTTTTTT. The chain joins TRBV6-5 to TRBJ2-2; D is unresolved. The CDR3 spans 15 residues. V gave up 6 bases and J gave up 5 bases, with 16 bases separating them. Germline assignment: CDR1 MNHEY and CDR2 SVGAGI.

This chain uses TRBV7-6 with TRBJ2-5; D call uncertain. Germline-derived CDR1 and CDR2 are SGHVS and FNYEAQ. With 1 base removed from V and 5 bases from J, the gap between germline ends came to 11 bases. The CDR3 runs 14 residues. The CDR3 sequence is CASSLDSFSETQYF. The CDR3 DNA reads TGTGCCAGCAGCTTAGATTCCTTTAGCGAGACCCAGTACTTC.

This rearrangement joins TRBV5-8 to TRBJ2-7; perhaps TRBD1 as D (5 bases). This CDR3 spans 14 amino acids. Deletions cut 1 base from V and 5 bases from J, with 13 bases between. Germline V CDR1 and CDR2: SGHTS, YDEGEE. The CDR3 reads CASSLSQGRDEQYF. The CDR3 DNA follows: TGTGCCAGCAGCTTGTCGCAGGGCCGGGACGAGCAGTACTTC.

This clone was detected a few times. V and J are TRBV12-5 and TRBJ1-1; D is perhaps TRBD1 (6 bases). The CDR3 extends over 13 amino acids. V lost 5 bases and J lost 4, with 11 bases in between. Germline loops: CDR1 LGHNT, CDR2 FRNRAP. In nucleotides, the CDR3 is TGTGCTAGTGGTCTACAGGGCGTCACTGAAGCTTTCTTT. Protein: CASGLQGVTEAFF.

The sample holds a few counts of this clone. V is TRBV7-3 and J is TRBJ2-7, with 10 positions matching TRBD2. CDR1 and CDR2 from the germline V gene are SGHTA and FQGTGA. This CDR3 spans 18 amino acids. J was trimmed by 1 base and V by 3 bases; bases with no gene match: 12. The CDR3, as DNA: TGTGCCAGCAGCTTTAGCGGGAGGTCTGAGGTTGTTTCCTACGAGCAGTACTTC. It encodes CASSFSGRSEVVSYEQYF.

The V and J genes are TRBV10-3 and TRBJ2-7; 7 nucleotides align to TRBD2. Trimming took 8 bases from V and 2 from J; bases not matched to a gene: 15. Germline V CDR1 and CDR2: ENHRY, SYGVKD. The CDR3 sequence is 16 residues long. The CDR3 protein is CAIASGLSGVPYEQYF. The CDR3 region has the DNA TGTGCCATCGCTAGCGGACTTTCCGGAGTTCCCTACGAGCAGTACTTC.

The chain joins TRBV5-6 to TRBJ2-1; 8 nucleotides line up with TRBD2. The length of the CDR3 is 15 residues. CDR1 and CDR2 from the germline V gene are SGHDT and YYEEEE. The V segment lost 2 bases and the J segment 3 bases; nucleotides outside the gene matches: 4. Here the CDR3 reads CASSFNSGGYNEQFF. In nucleotides, the CDR3 is TGTGCCAGCAGCTTTAACAGCGGGGGCTACAATGAGCAGTTCTTC.

This rearrangement joins TRBV6-1 to TRBJ2-7; D possibly corresponds to TRBD1 (5 bases). The CDR3 has 14 amino acids. CDR1 is MNHNS and CDR2 is SASEGT in the germline V gene. Trimming stripped 2 bases from V and 6 bases from J, with 14 bases between. The DNA of the CDR3 is TGTGCCAGCAGTGAACAGGGTAGGTTCGGCGAGCAGTACTTC. Its protein product is CASSEQGRFGEQYF.

On this clone itself: A read error may account for a junction end that differs from germline. The CDR3 nucleotides are TGTGCCAGCAGACAAGCGGGAGAGGGGGAGACCCAGTACTTC. Amino acids: CASRQAGEGETQYF. This chain joins TRBV4-2 and TRBJ2-5; 8 bases line up with TRBD2. There are 14 residues in the CDR3. CDR1 and CDR2 (germline): LGHNA, YNFKEQ.

The chain employs TRBV5-1 and TRBJ1-3, with TRBD1 matching 7 bases. The CDR3 runs to 14 residues. Per the germline V gene, CDR1 is SGHRS and CDR2 is YFSETQ. J was trimmed by 2 bases and V by 4 bases; bases with no gene match: 3. The CDR3 nucleotides are TGCGCCAGCAGCCCAGGGGGTGCTGGAAACACCATATATTTT. This translates into CASSPGGAGNTIYF.

The V call is TRBV5-4, the J call TRBJ1-1; a weak D match, TRBD1 (6 bases). Germline lookup yields CDR1 SGHNT and CDR2 YYREEE (reference sequence). The CDR3 consists of 14 residues. Between the trimmed V and J ends, which lost 2 bases and 8 bases, there was a span of 16 bases. The CDR3 loop reads CASSLGQSRLEAFF. DNA for the CDR3: TGTGCCAGCAGCTTAGGACAGTCGAGATTAGAAGCTTTCTTT. The variable domain in full, completed from reference TRBV5-4 and TRBJ1-1, reads ETGVTQSPTHLIKTRGQQVTLRCSSQSGHNTVSWYQQALGQGPQFIFQYYREEENGRGNFPPRFSGLQFPNYSSELNVNALELDDSALYLCASSLGQSRLEAFFGQGTRLTVV.

The chain combines TRBV7-9 with TRBJ2-1; 7 nucleotides align to TRBD2. Germline-derived CDR1 and CDR2 are SEHNR and FQNEAQ (reference sequence). The CDR3 loop spans 16 amino acids. J was trimmed by 5 bases and V by 5 bases; bases with no gene match: 12. The DNA of the CDR3 is TGTGCCAGCAGCCCGAAACGGCTAGCGGAGCACAATGAGCAGTTCTTC. Amino acids: CASSPKRLAEHNEQFF.

V and J are TRBV14 and TRBJ2-1; no clear D. V was shortened by 3 bases and J by 9 bases, with 15 bases between the two germline ends. From germline, CDR1 is SGHDN and CDR2 FVKESK. The CDR3 is made up of 14 amino acids. For the CDR3, the DNA is TGTGCCAGCAGCCATCAGAACGGTAGGAGTGAGCAGTTCTTC. Its protein is CASSHQNGRSEQFF.

The V and J genes are TRBV29-1 and TRBJ2-7; TRBD2 aligns across 7 bases. The CDR3 spans 13 residues. V dropped 6 bases and J dropped 6; count of bases not matched to a gene: 11. CDR1 SQVTM and CDR2 ANQGSEA come from the germline V gene. The CDR3 spells CSVRREFPSEQYF. The DNA of the CDR3 is TGCAGCGTACGGCGGGAGTTCCCTTCCGAGCAGTACTTC.

The chain recombines TRBV21-1 with TRBJ1-6; TRBD1 was called by the table and not checked on the DNA. TRBV21-1 counts as a pseudogene. The CDR3 is 19 residues long. This chain's CDR3 is CASSPGLFRRQGLNSPLHF. The CDR3, as DNA: TGTGCCAGCAGTCCCGGGCTTTTCCGGAGACAGGGTTTAAATTCACCCCTCCACTTT.

This sequence joins TRBV2 and TRBJ2-3, with a tentative D call TRBD1 (5 bases). CDR1 and CDR2 (germline): SNHLY, FYNNEI. Trimming pared 6 bases from V and 2 bases from J, leaving 12 bases between. The CDR3 runs to 14 residues. CDR3 DNA: TGTGCCAGCAGCGCGACAGCGCCCACAGATACGCAGTATTTT. Its translation: CASSATAPTDTQYF.

V and J are TRBV5-4 and TRBJ2-5; 12 nucleotides align to TRBD1. The V and J ends lost 0 bases and 5 bases, in that order; junction bases with no gene match: 5. The CDR3 runs to 16 residues. CDR1 is SGHNT, CDR2 YYREEE, per germline (reference sequence). CDR3 region: CASSLALGQGAETQYF. Here the CDR3 DNA reads TGTGCCAGCAGCTTGGCCTTGGGACAGGGGGCCGAGACCCAGTACTTC.

The chain couples TRBV6-5 to TRBJ2-7; possibly TRBD1 for D (6 bases). This CDR3 contains 14 residues. Trimming pared 2 bases from V and 6 bases from J, leaving 14 bases between. In germline, CDR1 is MNHEY, CDR2 SVGAGI. CDR3 in amino acids: CASSYRQGGSEQYF. CDR3 in DNA: TGTGCCAGCAGTTACCGACAAGGGGGTAGCGAGCAGTACTTC.

J is TRBJ1-5 and V is TRBV6-6; D may be TRBD1 (6 bases). CDR1 and CDR2 (germline): MNHNY, SVGAGI (reference sequence). The CDR3 loop spans 16 amino acids. V was cut by 6 bases and J by 2 bases, with 17 bases left in between. Written as DNA, the CDR3 is TGTGCCAGCAGGCAAACTACAGGGTCTGGCAATCAGCCCCAGCATTTT. Translated: CASRQTTGSGNQPQHF.

The rearrangement uses TRBV6-1 and TRBJ2-7; 8 bases line up with TRBD2. The CDR3 has 14 residues. With 8 bases clipped from V and 2 bases from J, the junction kept 8 bases outside the gene matches. Germline V gene data show CDR1 as MNHNS and CDR2 as SASEGT. CDR3 loop: CASPSGSPPYEQYF. The CDR3 nucleotides are TGTGCCAGCCCCAGCGGGAGCCCTCCCTACGAGCAGTACTTC.

The chain links TRBV13 to TRBJ1-6; D might be TRBD1 (5 bases). The V gene lost 3 bases and the J gene lost 9 bases, with 12 bases spanning the gap. Germline CDR1 is PRHDT and CDR2 is FYEKMQ (reference sequence). The CDR3 spans 14 residues. The CDR3 here is CASSLQGSPSPLHF. CDR3 nucleotide sequence: TGTGCCAGCAGCTTGCAGGGATCTCCTTCACCCCTCCACTTT.

J is TRBJ1-1 and V is TRBV20-1; the D is unclear. This CDR3 contains 10 residues. CDR1 and CDR2 (germline): DFQATT, SNEGSKA (reference sequence). Trimming removed 5 bases from V and 10 bases from J, with 11 bases in between. The CDR3 region has the DNA TGCAGTGCTGAGGTAATGGGAGCTTTCTTT. Encoded protein: CSAEVMGAFF.

This chain joins TRBV19 and TRBJ1-6, with 9 nucleotides matching TRBD1. After removal of 4 bases from V and 0 bases from J, the junction contained 1 base not matched to a gene. Germline assignment: CDR1 LNHDA and CDR2 SQIVND (reference sequence). There are 16 residues in the CDR3. This CDR3 reads CASSTTGGSYNSPLHF. The DNA of the CDR3 is TGTGCCAGTAGTACGACAGGGGGCTCCTATAATTCACCCCTCCACTTT.

The CDR3 DNA follows: TGTGCCAGCAGTGAAGGTGGCAGCTTCTTGAGGACTTTCTTT. Translating it yields CASSEGGSFLRTFF. The gene calls are TRBV6-1 and TRBJ1-1; D not certain. Germline V CDR1 and CDR2: MNHNS, SASEGT. The ends were cut back, 1 base at V and 12 bases at J, with 18 bases in the middle. This CDR3 is 14 amino acids long.

The chain uses TRBV7-4 and TRBJ1-3; 12 bases map to TRBD1. Germline CDR1 SGHVT, CDR2 SQSDAQ. V was pared by 0 bases and J by 4 bases, with 4 bases of the junction left unmatched. This CDR3 is 17 amino acids long. CDR3 bases: TGTGCCAGCAGCTTAGCCCGGGACAGGGGGCGAGGAAACACCATATATTTT. This gives the protein CASSLARDRGRGNTIYF.

The CDR3 is CASSSLPGTGAYEQYF. CDR3 nucleotide sequence: TGTGCCAGCAGTTCCTTACCCGGGACTGGAGCCTACGAGCAGTACTTC. V usage is TRBV6-5 and J usage is TRBJ2-7, with D possibly being TRBD2 (6 bases). The V gene lost 4 bases and the J gene lost 2 bases, with 18 bases spanning the gap. The V gene's germline CDR1 is MNHEY and CDR2 SVGAGI. The CDR3 spans 16 residues.

The chain has TRBV9 and TRBJ2-1; the D gene is possibly TRBD2 (5 bases). CDR3 length: 14 residues. Germline V gives CDR1 SGDLS, CDR2 YYNGEE. Trimming removed 0 bases at V and 4 bases at J, with 8 bases between. The CDR3 region is CASSVADSYNEQFF. Written as DNA, the CDR3 is TGTGCCAGCAGCGTAGCGGACTCGTACAATGAGCAGTTCTTC.